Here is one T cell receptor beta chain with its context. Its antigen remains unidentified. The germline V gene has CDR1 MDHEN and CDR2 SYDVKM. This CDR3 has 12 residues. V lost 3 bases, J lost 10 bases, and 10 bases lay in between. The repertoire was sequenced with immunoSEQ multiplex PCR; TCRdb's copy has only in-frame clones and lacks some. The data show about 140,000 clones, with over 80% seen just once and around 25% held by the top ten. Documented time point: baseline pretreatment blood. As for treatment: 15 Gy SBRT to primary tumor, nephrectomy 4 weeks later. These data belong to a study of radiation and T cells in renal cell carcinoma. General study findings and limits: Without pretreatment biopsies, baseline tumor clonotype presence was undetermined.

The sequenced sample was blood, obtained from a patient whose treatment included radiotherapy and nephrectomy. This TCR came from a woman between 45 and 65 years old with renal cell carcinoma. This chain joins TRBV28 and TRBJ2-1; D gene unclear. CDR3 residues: CASSFGDWEQFF. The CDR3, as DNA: TGTGCCAGCAGTTTCGGAGACTGGGAGCAGTTCTTC. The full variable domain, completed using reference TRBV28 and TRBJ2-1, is DVKVTQSSRYLVKRTGEKVFLECVQDMDHENMFWYRQDPGLGLRLIYFSYDVKMKEKGDIPEGYSVSREKKERFSLILESASTNQTSMYLCASSFGDWEQFFGPGTRLTVL.